Below, 32 T cell receptor beta chains from the same sample are listed, as sequenced in a study of low-dose radiotherapy and immunotherapy resistance in tumors. TRAV- and TRBV-specific primers were used for first-strand cDNA, which covered alpha and beta chains. The TCRs were subjected to amplification over about 20 PCR cycles employing a constant-region primer in conjunction with a V-primer adapter. TCRdb used MiXCR to reprocess the reads, holding one entry per CDR3 protein. The data hold tens of thousands of distinct CDR3 sequences, with about a sixth observed a single time. Time point in this sample: before trial treatment. Sequencing was performed on PBMCs, taken before treatment. The receptors stem from a male donor with prostate cancer.

This clonotype appeared many times. Germline and junction disagree at one end, which may indicate a read error. This chain links TRBV5-1 with TRBJ1-5; D ambiguous. This CDR3 is 13 amino acids long. In germline, CDR1 is SGHRS, CDR2 YFSETQ. The CDR3 DNA sequence: TGTGCCAGCAGCTTAGCGGGGAATCAGCCCCAGCATTTT. Its protein is CASSLAGNQPQHF. Full variable domain (outside the CDR3, taken from reference TRBV5-1 and TRBJ1-5): KAGVTQTPRYLIKTRGQQVTLSCSPISGHRSVSWYQQTPGQGLQFLFEYFSETQRNKGNFPGRFSGRQFSNSRSEMNVSTLELGDSALYLCASSLAGNQPQHFGDGTRLSIL.

The chain employs TRBV2 and TRBJ1-2, with D possibly TRBD1 on 6 matching bases. This CDR3 contains 13 residues. V was shortened by 6 bases and J by 5 bases, with 13 bases between the two germline ends. CDR1 and CDR2 (germline): SNHLY, FYNNEI. DNA of the CDR3: TGTGCCAGCAGCGAGACAGGAGTTTATGGCTACACCTTC. Amino acids: CASSETGVYGYTF.

Many counts were recorded for this clonotype. The chain uses TRBV5-1 and TRBJ2-7, with TRBD1 matching over 11 bases. Germline V gene lookup returns CDR1 SGHRS and CDR2 YFSETQ. The trim removed 4 bases at V and 7 bases at J, leaving 7 bases unmatched. The length of the CDR3 is 14 residues. In DNA, the CDR3 is TGCGCCAGCAGCCCCGGGGACAGGGGGAATGAGCAGTACTTC. Amino acids: CASSPGDRGNEQYF.

At least ten counts were recorded for this clonotype. This chain links TRBV6-2 or TRBV6-3 with TRBJ2-2; tentatively, D is TRBD2 (7 bases). There are 17 residues in the CDR3. Trimming removed 2 bases at V and 0 bases at J, with 13 bases between. Looked up from germline, CDR1 is MNHEY and CDR2 is SVGEGT. The CDR3 DNA reads as TGTGCCAGCAGTTACGTCGGCGGGGGCGCGAACACCGGGGAGCTGTTTTTT. This encodes CASSYVGGGANTGELFF.

This clonotype was recorded a few times. This rearrangement joins TRBV5-1 to TRBJ2-1, with unresolved D. CDR1 is SGHRS, CDR2 YFSETQ, per germline. Trimming removed 0 bases at V and 5 bases at J, with 6 bases between. This CDR3 is built from 13 residues. The CDR3 bases are TGCGCCAGCAGCTTGGTGGGGAACAATGAGCAGTTCTTC. As protein: CASSLVGNNEQFF. The whole variable domain, remainder taken from reference TRBV5-1 and TRBJ2-1, is KAGVTQTPRYLIKTRGQQVTLSCSPISGHRSVSWYQQTPGQGLQFLFEYFSETQRNKGNFPGRFSGRQFSNSRSEMNVSTLELGDSALYLCASSLVGNNEQFFGPGTRLTVL.

CDR3 sequence: CTSSPWSGHTPETQYF. The CDR3 nucleotides read TGCACCAGCAGCCCCTGGAGCGGGCACACCCCAGAGACCCAGTACTTC. The chain combines TRBV1 with TRBJ2-5; the D segment call TRBD2 is taken from the table without a DNA check. TRBV1 constitutes a pseudogene. The CDR3 is 16 residues long.

This clonotype came up many times. V is TRBV12-5 and J is TRBJ2-2; D call uncertain. Germline V gene data show CDR1 as LGHNT and CDR2 as FRNRAP. Trimming stripped 0 bases from V and 0 bases from J, with 8 bases between. CDR3 size: 16 residues. The CDR3 sequence: CASGLVVHANTGELFF. DNA of the CDR3: TGTGCTAGTGGTTTGGTAGTTCACGCGAACACCGGGGAGCTGTTTTTT.

This clonotype has just a few counts. The V gene is TRBV7-9, the J gene TRBJ2-3; 7 bases agree with TRBD2. CDR3 length equals 15 residues. With 4 bases clipped from V and 6 bases from J, the junction kept 10 bases outside the gene matches. Germline lookup yields CDR1 SEHNR and CDR2 FQNEAQ (reference sequence). CDR3 coding DNA: TGTGCCAGCAGCTCTGAAGCGGGGCGCCTGGATACGCAGTATTTT. This gives the protein CASSSEAGRLDTQYF.

This clonotype was found a few times. The V and J genes are TRBV19 and TRBJ2-1; 12 nucleotides match TRBD2. Germline assignment: CDR1 LNHDA and CDR2 SQIVND (reference sequence). V was pared by 7 bases and J by 6 bases, with 10 bases of the junction left unmatched. This CDR3 spans 16 amino acids. The CDR3 spells CASKTSGGLGSNEQFF. In DNA, the CDR3 is TGTGCCAGTAAAACTAGCGGGGGGCTGGGATCCAATGAGCAGTTCTTC.

There are many counts of this clonotype. The V and J genes are TRBV13 and TRBJ1-4; D is unresolved. V was trimmed by 1 base and J by 5 bases, leaving 14 bases between them. CDR1 is PRHDT and CDR2 is FYEKMQ in the germline V gene (reference sequence). The CDR3 is made up of 16 amino acids. The DNA for the CDR3 is TGTGCCAGCAGCTTAGCGAGCAATGGGTTAAATGAAAAACTGTTTTTT. It codes for CASSLASNGLNEKLFF.

This clonotype has at least ten counts. V and J are TRBV12-3 or TRBV12-4 and TRBJ1-1; 8 bases line up with TRBD1. There are 13 residues in the CDR3. The ends lost 6 bases at V and 3 bases at J; junction bases unmatched: 3. The CDR3 loop is CASRGTGDTEAFF. CDR3 DNA sequence: TGTGCCAGCAGAGGGACAGGAGACACTGAAGCTTTCTTT.

This clonotype was counted ten times or more. The chain couples TRBV4-1 to TRBJ2-7, with TRBD1 identical over 10 bases. Germline V CDR1 and CDR2: MGHRA, YSYEKL. J lost 1 base, V lost 1 base, and 16 bases had no gene match. This CDR3 region has 20 residues. The CDR3 protein is CASSQGLPRQGAFRSYEQYF. The CDR3 nucleotides are TGCGCCAGCAGCCAAGGACTCCCGAGACAGGGGGCTTTCCGGTCCTACGAGCAGTACTTC.

Comments on this clonotype: The DNA is left out, because the CDR3 cannot be placed on it with certainty; the CDR3 is given as TCRdb lists it. The gene calls are TRBV29-1 and TRBJ2-2; the table calls TRBD1, which could not be checked here. With termini counted, the CDR3 has 13 amino acids. Germline CDR1 SQVTM, CDR2 ANQGSEA. The CDR3: CSVQGQVGELFFF.

In this sample, this clonotype turned up many times. The CDR3 spells CASRNRDSPGETQYF. In nucleotides, the CDR3 is TGTGCCAGCAGAAACCGGGACTCCCCGGGGGAGACCCAGTACTTC. This chain links TRBV6-1 with TRBJ2-5; TRBD2 is a possible D gene (6 bases). From germline, CDR1 is MNHNS and CDR2 SASEGT. V was trimmed by 6 bases and J by 5 bases, leaving 19 bases between them. CDR3 size: 15 residues.

This clonotype occurred many times. The chain combines TRBV6-6 with TRBJ1-3; D is uncertain. Trimming cost V 7 bases and J 1 base, with 14 bases left between them. Germline CDR1 MNHNY, CDR2 SVGAGI (reference sequence). This CDR3 region has 15 residues. CDR3 amino acids: CASTPLGSSGNTIYF. CDR3 nucleotide sequence: TGTGCCAGCACCCCCTTGGGATCTTCTGGAAACACCATATATTTT.

This clonotype was counted many times. This chain joins TRBV6-5 and TRBJ2-2; TRBD2 might be the D (6 bases). In germline, CDR1 is MNHEY, CDR2 SVGAGI. There are 17 residues in the CDR3. V was pared by 2 bases and J by 2 bases, with 15 bases between. The CDR3 protein is CASSYLNRGINTGELFF. In DNA, the CDR3 is TGTGCCAGCAGTTACCTTAACCGGGGGATTAACACCGGGGAGCTGTTTTTT.

This clonotype was seen repeatedly, ten times or more. The V and J genes are TRBV7-8 and TRBJ2-7; D is unclear. Trimming cost V 2 bases and J 4 bases, with 15 bases left between them. The CDR3 extends over 15 amino acids. In germline, CDR1 is SGHVS, CDR2 FQNEAQ. The CDR3 coding sequence is TGTGCCAGCAGCTTACTCCCCACCGTGACTTACGAGCAGTACTTC. It translates to CASSLLPTVTYEQYF.

The table lists this clonotype with many counts. The chain links TRBV12-3 or TRBV12-4 to TRBJ2-3, with D maybe TRBD2 (7 bases). Trimming shortened V by 6 bases and J by 6 bases, and 16 bases separated the two germline ends. There are 14 residues in the CDR3. CDR3 in DNA: TGTGCCAGCAGGGTTGAGGGGGGGCAGGATACGCAGTATTTT. Protein product: CASRVEGGQDTQYF.

As concerns this clonotype: Its ends do not fully match the called genes, so a read error is possible. The chain links TRBV5-1 to TRBJ2-1, with D possibly matching TRBD2 (7 bases). The CDR3 is made up of 16 amino acids. CDR1 is SGHRS, CDR2 YFSETQ, per germline. This CDR3 reads CAGSLGGDMVYNEPFF. In nucleotides, the CDR3 is TGCGCCGGCAGCTTGGGGGGGGACATGGTCTACAATGAGCCGTTCTTC.

This clonotype was found many times. V is TRBV27 and J is TRBJ2-7, with D hard to call. V dropped 4 bases and J dropped 4 bases, with 11 bases sitting between them. Germline V CDR1 and CDR2: MNHEY, SMNVEV (reference sequence). The CDR3 consists of 13 residues. The DNA of the CDR3 is TGTGCCAGCAGTTCACTTGGGCCTTACGAGCAGTACTTC. It encodes CASSSLGPYEQYF.

Many counts were recorded for this clonotype. The rearrangement uses TRBV5-1 and TRBJ1-1; D not certain. The germline V gene has CDR1 SGHRS and CDR2 YFSETQ. The CDR3 sequence is 13 residues long. With 3 bases removed from V and 0 bases from J, the gap between germline ends came to 6 bases. The CDR3 is CASSSAMNTEAFF. CDR3 bases: TGCGCCAGCAGCTCCGCAATGAACACTGAAGCTTTCTTT. The whole variable domain, filled in from reference TRBV5-1 and TRBJ1-1, reads KAGVTQTPRYLIKTRGQQVTLSCSPISGHRSVSWYQQTPGQGLQFLFEYFSETQRNKGNFPGRFSGRQFSNSRSEMNVSTLELGDSALYLCASSSAMNTEAFFGQGTRLTVV.

The sample holds many counts of this clonotype. DNA for the CDR3: TGTGCCAGCAGCCATTTCACAGATACGCAGTATTTT. Translated: CASSHFTDTQYF. The chain carries TRBV12-3 or TRBV12-4 and TRBJ2-3; D is uncertain. Trimming pared 6 bases from V and 2 bases from J, leaving 6 bases between. CDR3 size: 12 residues.

The rearrangement uses TRBV5-1 and TRBJ2-3, with TRBD2 matching 7 bases. In germline, CDR1 is SGHRS, CDR2 YFSETQ. The V and J ends lost 4 bases and 5 bases, in that order; junction bases with no gene match: 7. This CDR3 is 14 amino acids long. The CDR3 nucleotides are TGCGCCAGCAGCCTGGGGGGGGTCAAAGATACGCAGTATTTT. Encoded protein: CASSLGGVKDTQYF.

This clonotype was detected many times. The V gene is TRBV18, the J gene TRBJ2-5; 9 nucleotides align to TRBD1. Germline CDR1 KGHSH, CDR2 LQKENI. V dropped 6 bases and J dropped 2; count of bases not matched to a gene: 4. The length of the CDR3 is 14 residues. CDR3 in amino acids: CASSDRGTQETQYF. In DNA, the CDR3 is TGTGCCAGCTCGGACAGGGGAACTCAAGAGACCCAGTACTTC.

To note about this clonotype: This likely reflects a read error, since a far larger clone is one base away. The V and J genes are TRBV6-5 and TRBJ1-3, with 7 bases that match TRBD1. The germline CDR1 and CDR2 sequences are MNHEY and SVGAGI. The CDR3 extends over 14 amino acids. The CDR3 nucleotides are TGTACCAGCAGCCCGGGACAGACTGGAAACACCATATATTTT. Its translation: CTSSPGQTGNTIYF.

This clonotype was found many times. The chain joins TRBV4-1 to TRBJ1-1; D possibly corresponds to TRBD1 (5 bases). The CDR3 length is 15 residues. Germline assignment: CDR1 MGHRA and CDR2 YSYEKL. The ends were cut back, 4 bases at V and 3 bases at J, with 15 bases in the middle. The CDR3 sequence: CASSPWAGQDTEAFF. CDR3 in DNA: TGCGCCAGCAGCCCATGGGCGGGGCAAGACACTGAAGCTTTCTTT.

This clonotype has a count of ten or more. V and J are TRBV2 and TRBJ2-5, with 12 bases lining up with TRBD2. Germline trimming cut 6 bases from V and 14 bases from J; bases unmatched to any gene: 10. Germline CDR1 SNHLY, CDR2 FYNNEI. The CDR3 loop spans 13 amino acids. In nucleotides, the CDR3 is TGTGCCAGCAGCGGGACTAGCGGGTCCGGGCCATACTTC. It encodes CASSGTSGSGPYF.

This clonotype came up many times. The V gene is TRBV10-3, the J gene TRBJ2-3; no firm D call. This CDR3 spans 14 amino acids. Deletions cut 4 bases from V and 2 bases from J, with 10 bases between. The germline V gene has CDR1 ENHRY and CDR2 SYGVKD. The CDR3 loop reads CAISGASTTDTQYF. In nucleotides, the CDR3 is TGTGCCATCAGTGGTGCCAGCACCACAGATACGCAGTATTTT.

This clonotype appeared many times. The V gene is TRBV29-1, the J gene TRBJ1-5; D gene uncertain. The CDR3 contains 14 residues. Germline-derived CDR1 and CDR2 are SQVTM and ANQGSEA. Trimming cost V 5 bases and J 0 bases, with 11 bases left between them. CDR3 sequence: CSVTEDLSNQPQHF. CDR3 sequence (DNA): TGCAGCGTTACAGAGGATCTTAGCAATCAGCCCCAGCATTTT. The variable domain in full, completed from reference TRBV29-1 and TRBJ1-5, reads SAVISQKPSRDICQRGTSLTIQCQVDSQVTMMFWYRQQPGQSLTLIATANQGSEATYESGFVIDKFPISRPNLTFSTLTVSNMSPEDSSIYLCSVTEDLSNQPQHFGDGTRLSIL.

This clonotype was counted a few times. This CDR3 reads CASSHLTSLSEQFF. The CDR3, as DNA: TGTGCCAGCAGCCATCTGACTAGTCTGAGTGAGCAGTTCTTC. The gene calls are TRBV3-1 and TRBJ2-1; possible D gene TRBD2, 6 bases. V was shortened by 3 bases and J by 9 bases, with 15 bases between the two germline ends. The germline gives CDR1 LGHDT, CDR2 YNNKEL (reference sequence). The CDR3 has 14 amino acids.

The gene calls are TRBV2 and TRBJ1-2, with D hard to call. The CDR3 contains 13 residues. The germline gives CDR1 SNHLY, CDR2 FYNNEI. Trimming left V 2 bases short and J 4 bases short, with 8 bases between. CDR3 protein: CASSEMASYGYTF. The CDR3 region has the DNA TGTGCCAGCAGTGAAATGGCGAGCTATGGCTACACCTTC.

This clonotype has a count of ten or more. The chain couples TRBV29-1 to TRBJ1-1; D may be TRBD1 (6 bases). This CDR3 region has 12 residues. Germline V gene sequence: CDR1 SQVTM, CDR2 ANQGSEA. With 7 bases removed from V and 0 bases from J, the gap between germline ends came to 9 bases. CDR3 nucleotide sequence: TGCAGCGGGAGGGGGATGAACACTGAAGCTTTCTTT. This encodes CSGRGMNTEAFF.